Reported below is one TCR beta chain. This sample is part of a study of T-cell memory formation after mild COVID-19. A 5'RACE reaction primed in the constant segment made cDNA libraries of TCR alpha and TCR beta, and these carried sample barcodes and UMIs. TCRdb used MiXCR to reprocess the 5' RACE reads, holding one entry per CDR3 protein. The profile shows 350,000 or so distinct CDR3 sequences, approximately 22% of them singletons. Germline V gene sequence: CDR1 DFQATT, CDR2 SNEGSKA (reference sequence). This CDR3 has 13 amino acids. V was pared by 1 base and J by 2 bases, with 9 bases between. The TCR originated in a man aged 18 to 29 who had mild COVID-19 (a few samples of this study predate the infection). Cell type and time point are not known. The sample comprised PBMCs or a T cell subset sorted from them (not recorded which). This sequence joins TRBV20-1 and TRBJ2-7, with unresolved D. The chain's CDR3 is CSARVSSAYEQYV. Here the CDR3 DNA reads TGCAGTGCTAGAGTAAGTTCTGCCTACGAGCAGTACGTC.